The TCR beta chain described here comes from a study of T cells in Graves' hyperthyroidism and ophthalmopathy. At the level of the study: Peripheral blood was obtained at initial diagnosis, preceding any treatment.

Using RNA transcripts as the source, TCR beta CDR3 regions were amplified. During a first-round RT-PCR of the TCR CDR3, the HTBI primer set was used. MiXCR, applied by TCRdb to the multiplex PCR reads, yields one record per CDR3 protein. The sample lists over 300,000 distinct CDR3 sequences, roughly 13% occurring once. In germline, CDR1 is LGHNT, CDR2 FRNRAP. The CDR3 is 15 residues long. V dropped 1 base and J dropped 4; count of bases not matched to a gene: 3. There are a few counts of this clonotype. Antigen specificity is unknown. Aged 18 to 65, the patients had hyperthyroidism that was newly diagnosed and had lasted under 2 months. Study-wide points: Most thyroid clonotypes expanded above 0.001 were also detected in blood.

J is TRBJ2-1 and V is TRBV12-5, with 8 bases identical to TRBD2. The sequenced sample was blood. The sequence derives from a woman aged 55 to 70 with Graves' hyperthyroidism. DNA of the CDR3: TGTGCTAGTGGTTTGGGTCTAGCGGGTTACAATGAGCAGTTCTTC. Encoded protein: CASGLGLAGYNEQFF.